Below, 14 T cell receptor beta chains from the same sample are listed, as sequenced in a study of blood T cell repertoires in COVID-19. Data came from immunoSEQ multiplex PCR; TCRdb stores just in-frame clones and leaves some out. The data contain 200,000 to 250,000 clones, approximately 88% of them singletons. The material sequenced was PBMCs or T cells enriched from blood (not recorded which). These TCRs come from a woman in her twenties or thirties who had been exposed to COVID-19.

This chain uses TRBV11-2 with TRBJ2-3; 7 bases line up with TRBD1. Trimming cost V 6 bases and J 2 bases; bases outside gene matches: 5. Germline-derived CDR1 and CDR2 are SGHAT and FQNNGV. This CDR3 spans 14 amino acids. The CDR3 DNA reads as TGTGCCAGCAGTCCCGACAGGGCCACAGATACGCAGTATTTT. Amino acids: CASSPDRATDTQYF. Together with reference TRBV11-2 and TRBJ2-3, the CDR3 gives the full variable domain: EAGVAQSPRYKIIEKRQSVAFWCNPISGHATLYWYQQILGQGPKLLIQFQNNGVVDDSQLPKDRFSAERLKGVDSTLKIQPAKLEDSAVYLCASSPDRATDTQYFGPGTRLTVL.

V is TRBV7-2 and J is TRBJ1-2; no firm D call. The CDR3 has 15 residues. Trimming shortened V by 5 bases and J by 1 base, and 14 bases separated the two germline ends. CDR1 is SGHTA and CDR2 is FQGNSA in the germline V gene. This CDR3 is CASSHAGRDNYGYTF. CDR3 sequence (DNA): TGTGCCAGCAGCCACGCGGGTAGGGATAACTATGGCTACACCTTC.

The chain combines TRBV9 with TRBJ2-1; no clear D gene. Germline CDR1 and CDR2: SGDLS and YYNGEE. CDR3 length: 13 residues. The ends were cut back, 2 bases at V and 7 bases at J, with 10 bases in the middle. CDR3 protein: CASSVPTGNEQFF. Here the CDR3 DNA reads TGTGCCAGCAGCGTCCCTACCGGGAATGAGCAGTTCTTC.

This rearrangement joins TRBV27 to TRBJ2-3, with TRBD2 identical over 8 bases. The CDR3 has 15 amino acids. With V trimmed by 5 bases and J by 5 bases, 9 bases remained unmatched. The V gene's germline CDR1 is MNHEY and CDR2 SMNVEV (reference sequence). CDR3 protein: CASSGGGRSRDTQYF. Here the CDR3 DNA reads TGTGCCAGCAGTGGGGGCGGGAGGTCGAGAGATACGCAGTATTTT.

The genes are TRBV2 and TRBJ2-3; the match to TRBD2 covers 9 bases. The germline CDR1 and CDR2 sequences are SNHLY and FYNNEI. Losses at the gene ends were 7 bases for V and 0 bases for J; bases not matched to a gene: 17. This CDR3 has 19 amino acids. The chain's CDR3 is CASNYPDRPGLASTDTQYF. The CDR3 DNA reads TGTGCCAGCAACTACCCAGACCGGCCAGGACTAGCGAGCACAGATACGCAGTATTTT.

This clone has only one observation. The chain has TRBV24-1 and TRBJ2-2; 7 nucleotides match TRBD1. With V trimmed by 2 bases and J by 4 bases, 6 bases remained unmatched. This CDR3 has 16 amino acids. The germline V gene encodes CDR1 KGHDR and CDR2 SFDVKD. CDR3 in DNA: TGTGCCACCAGTGATTCCCGGACAGGAGGCACCGGGGAGCTGTTTTTT. Its protein product is CATSDSRTGGTGELFF.

The chain links TRBV7-8 to TRBJ1-5; D perhaps matches TRBD1 (5 bases). V lost 0 bases and J lost 2, with 8 bases in between. The CDR3 covers 15 residues. Germline V gives CDR1 SGHVS, CDR2 FQNEAQ. The CDR3 region has the DNA TGTGCCAGCAGCTTAGCGCTAGGGGGCAATCAGCCCCAGCATTTT. Amino acids: CASSLALGGNQPQHF.

This clone showed up just once. V is TRBV2 and J is TRBJ2-2; 11 bases line up with TRBD2. With 6 bases clipped from V and 7 bases from J, the junction kept 7 bases outside the gene matches. The CDR3 runs 15 residues. CDR1 is SNHLY and CDR2 is FYNNEI in the germline V gene. For the CDR3, the DNA is TGTGCCAGCAGGGAGGTCGGGACTAGCGGCGGGGAGCTGTTTTTT. Amino acids: CASREVGTSGGELFF.

The rearrangement links TRBV11-3 to TRBJ2-5; TRBD2 aligns across 14 bases. Germline V gene data show CDR1 as SGHNT and CDR2 as YENEEA. The V gene end was trimmed by 5 bases and the J gene end by 5 bases; junction bases not matched to a gene: 7. This CDR3 contains 16 residues. This CDR3 is CASSPGTSGGEETQYF. DNA of the CDR3: TGTGCCAGCAGCCCTGGGACTAGCGGGGGAGAGGAGACCCAGTACTTC.

The gene calls are TRBV15 and TRBJ2-1; possible D gene TRBD2, 6 bases. Trimming shortened V by 1 base and J by 3 bases, and 16 bases separated the two germline ends. The CDR3 length is 17 residues. Germline V gene data show CDR1 as LNHNV and CDR2 as YYDKDF (reference sequence). Here the CDR3 reads CATSRGGGGGFYNEQFF. The CDR3 DNA is TGTGCCACCAGCAGAGGGGGAGGAGGAGGGTTCTACAATGAGCAGTTCTTC.

The chain recombines TRBV4-1 with TRBJ1-2; TRBD1 is a possible D gene (6 bases). This CDR3 has 16 residues. The germline V gene encodes CDR1 MGHRA and CDR2 YSYEKL. V gave up 4 bases and J gave up 2 bases, with 17 bases separating them. DNA for the CDR3: TGCGCCAGCAGCCTGTCGACAGGCAGCAACAACTATGGCTACACCTTC. Amino acids: CASSLSTGSNNYGYTF.

This clone appeared a few times. This chain connects TRBV5-1 to TRBJ1-1; 11 nucleotides agree with TRBD1. Germline loops: CDR1 SGHRS, CDR2 YFSETQ. Trimming took 1 base from V and 6 from J; bases not matched to a gene: 5. The CDR3 length is 15 residues. This chain's CDR3 is CASSLYAGQGAEAFF. CDR3 coding DNA: TGCGCCAGCAGCTTGTATGCGGGACAGGGGGCTGAAGCTTTCTTT. Using reference TRBV5-1 and TRBJ1-1 for the parts outside the CDR3, the full variable domain is KAGVTQTPRYLIKTRGQQVTLSCSPISGHRSVSWYQQTPGQGLQFLFEYFSETQRNKGNFPGRFSGRQFSNSRSEMNVSTLELGDSALYLCASSLYAGQGAEAFFGQGTRLTVV.

The J gene is TRBJ2-2, the V gene TRBV29-1; perhaps TRBD1 as D (6 bases). The CDR3 consists of 14 residues. CDR1 and CDR2 from the germline V gene are SQVTM and ANQGSEA. V was clipped by 6 bases and J by 0 bases, with 11 bases between them. The CDR3 loop reads CSVGHRPNTGELFF. CDR3 sequence (DNA): TGCAGCGTGGGACACAGACCGAACACCGGGGAGCTGTTTTTT.

The V gene is TRBV28, the J gene TRBJ1-5; D is ambiguous. Trimming stripped 6 bases from V and 4 bases from J, with 4 bases between. CDR1 is MDHEN and CDR2 is SYDVKM in the germline V gene. The CDR3 covers 11 residues. The CDR3, as DNA: TGTGCCAGCAGCATGAATCAGCCCCAGCATTTT. Its protein product is CASSMNQPQHF.